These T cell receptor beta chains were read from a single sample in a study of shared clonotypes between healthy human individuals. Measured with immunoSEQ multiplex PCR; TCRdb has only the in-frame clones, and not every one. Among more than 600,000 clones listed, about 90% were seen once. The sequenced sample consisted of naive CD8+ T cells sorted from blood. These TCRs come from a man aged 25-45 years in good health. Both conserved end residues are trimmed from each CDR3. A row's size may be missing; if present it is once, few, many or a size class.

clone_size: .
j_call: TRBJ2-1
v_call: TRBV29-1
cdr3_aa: SVVGSGVHNNEQF

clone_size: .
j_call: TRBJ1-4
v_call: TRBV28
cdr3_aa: ASSYGTVLEKLF

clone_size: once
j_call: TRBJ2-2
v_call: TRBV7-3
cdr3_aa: ASSLVGMTGELF

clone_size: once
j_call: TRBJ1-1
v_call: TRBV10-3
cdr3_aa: AISGVSGTEAF

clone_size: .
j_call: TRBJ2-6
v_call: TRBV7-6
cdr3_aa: ASTPGLSGANVLT

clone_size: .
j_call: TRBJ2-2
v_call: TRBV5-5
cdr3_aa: ASTPLPDGMLTGELF

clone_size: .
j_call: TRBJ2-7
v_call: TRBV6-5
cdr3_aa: ASSYSGRGYEQY

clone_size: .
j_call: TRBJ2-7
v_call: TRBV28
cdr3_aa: ATGTGADYEQY

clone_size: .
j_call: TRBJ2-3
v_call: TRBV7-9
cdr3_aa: ASSFPQRGGGTDTQY

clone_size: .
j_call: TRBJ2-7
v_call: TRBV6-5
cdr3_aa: ASSYGPHEQY

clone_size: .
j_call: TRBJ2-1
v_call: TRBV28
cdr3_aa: ASSFAGTGGLAGVHEQF

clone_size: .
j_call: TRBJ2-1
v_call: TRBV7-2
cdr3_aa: ASSNSVLADYNEQF

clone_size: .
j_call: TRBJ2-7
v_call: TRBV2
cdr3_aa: ASTEGTSGRLYEQY

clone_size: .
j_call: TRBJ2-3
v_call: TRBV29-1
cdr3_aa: SVETGESDTQY

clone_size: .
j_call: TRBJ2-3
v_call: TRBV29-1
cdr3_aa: SVEVWVQGAYTDTQY

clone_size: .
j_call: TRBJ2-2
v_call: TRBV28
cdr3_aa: AGTEANTGELF

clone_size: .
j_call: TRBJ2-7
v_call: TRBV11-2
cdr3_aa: ASRVTLGVAYEQY

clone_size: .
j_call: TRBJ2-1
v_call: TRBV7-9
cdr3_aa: ASSSSTSRSYNEQF

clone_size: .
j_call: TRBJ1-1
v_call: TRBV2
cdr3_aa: ASTLTGGTEAF

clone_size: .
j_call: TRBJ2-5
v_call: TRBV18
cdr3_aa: ASSPVEGGLETQY

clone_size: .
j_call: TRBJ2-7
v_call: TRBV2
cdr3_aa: ASSGWSPTGSYEQY

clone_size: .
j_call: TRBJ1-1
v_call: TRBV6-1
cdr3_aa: ASSNPWGRTEAF

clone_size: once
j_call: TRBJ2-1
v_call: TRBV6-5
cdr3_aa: ASSYSSINEQF

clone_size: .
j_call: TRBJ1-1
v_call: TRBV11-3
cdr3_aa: ASRHQVYGVGWVTEAF

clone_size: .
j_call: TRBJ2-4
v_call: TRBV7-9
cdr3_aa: ASSLIRQDRDIQY

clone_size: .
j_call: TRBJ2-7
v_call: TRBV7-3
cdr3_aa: ASSQDRGEEQY

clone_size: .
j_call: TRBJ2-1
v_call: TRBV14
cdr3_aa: ASSHSGTGLNEQF

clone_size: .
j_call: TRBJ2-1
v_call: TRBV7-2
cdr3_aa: ASSLPPSGYNEQF

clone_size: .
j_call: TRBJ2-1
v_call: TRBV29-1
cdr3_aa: SVFQGVEQF